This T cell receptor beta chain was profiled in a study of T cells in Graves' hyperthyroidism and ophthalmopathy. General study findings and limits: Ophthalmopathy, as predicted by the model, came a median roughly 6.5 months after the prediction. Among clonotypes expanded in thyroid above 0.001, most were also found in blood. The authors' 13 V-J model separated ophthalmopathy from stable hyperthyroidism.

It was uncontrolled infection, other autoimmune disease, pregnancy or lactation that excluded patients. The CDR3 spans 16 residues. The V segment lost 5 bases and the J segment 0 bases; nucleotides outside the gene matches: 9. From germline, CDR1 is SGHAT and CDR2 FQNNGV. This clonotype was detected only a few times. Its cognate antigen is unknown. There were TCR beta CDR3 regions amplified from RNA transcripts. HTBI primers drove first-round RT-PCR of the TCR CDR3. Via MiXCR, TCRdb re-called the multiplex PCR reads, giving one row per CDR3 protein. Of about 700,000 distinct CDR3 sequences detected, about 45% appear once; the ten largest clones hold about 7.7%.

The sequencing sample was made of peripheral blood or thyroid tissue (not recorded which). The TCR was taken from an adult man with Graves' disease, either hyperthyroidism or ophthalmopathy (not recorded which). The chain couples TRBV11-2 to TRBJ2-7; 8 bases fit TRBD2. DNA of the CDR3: TGTGCCAGCAGCCCCCTTGGCGGGGGGTACTCCTACGAGCAGTACTTC. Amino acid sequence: CASSPLGGGYSYEQYF.